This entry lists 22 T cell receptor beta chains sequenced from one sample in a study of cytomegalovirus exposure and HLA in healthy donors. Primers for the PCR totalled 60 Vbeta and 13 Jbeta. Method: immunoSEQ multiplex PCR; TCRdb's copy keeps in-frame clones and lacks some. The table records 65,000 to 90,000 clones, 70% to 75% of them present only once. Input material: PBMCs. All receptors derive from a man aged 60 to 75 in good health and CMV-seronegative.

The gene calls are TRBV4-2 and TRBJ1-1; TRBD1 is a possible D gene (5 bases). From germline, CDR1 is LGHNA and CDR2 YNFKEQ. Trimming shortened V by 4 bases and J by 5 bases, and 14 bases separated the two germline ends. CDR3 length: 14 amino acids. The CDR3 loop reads CASSLKGRETEAFF. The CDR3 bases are TGTGCCAGCAGCCTCAAGGGGAGGGAAACTGAAGCTTTCTTT.

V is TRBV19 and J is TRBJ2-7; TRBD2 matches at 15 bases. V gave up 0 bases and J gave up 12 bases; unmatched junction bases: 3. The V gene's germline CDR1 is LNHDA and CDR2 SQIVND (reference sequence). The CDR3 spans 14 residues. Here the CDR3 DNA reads TGTGCCAGTAGTATAGATCGGACTAGCGGGGGGGTGTACTTC. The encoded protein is CASSIDRTSGGVYF.

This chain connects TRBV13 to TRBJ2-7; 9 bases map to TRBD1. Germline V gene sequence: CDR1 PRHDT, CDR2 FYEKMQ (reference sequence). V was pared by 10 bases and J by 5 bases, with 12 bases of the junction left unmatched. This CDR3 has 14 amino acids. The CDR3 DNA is TGTGCCACCACAAGGGGAACAGGGGGCCACGAGCAGTACTTC. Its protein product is CATTRGTGGHEQYF.

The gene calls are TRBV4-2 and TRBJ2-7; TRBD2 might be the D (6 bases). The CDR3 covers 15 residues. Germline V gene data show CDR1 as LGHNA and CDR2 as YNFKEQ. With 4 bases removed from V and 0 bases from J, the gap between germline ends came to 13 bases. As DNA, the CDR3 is TGTGCCAGCAGCCTCGTGCGGGGTGACTCCTACGAGCAGTACTTC. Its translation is CASSLVRGDSYEQYF.

The CDR3 sequence: CASTNREESNTEAFF. The CDR3 DNA reads TGTGCCAGCACCAATCGGGAGGAGAGTAACACTGAAGCTTTCTTT. V and J are TRBV21-1 and TRBJ1-1. TRBV21-1 is designated a pseudogene. CDR3 length equals 15 residues.

CDR3 in DNA: TGTGCCAGCAGTGGGGGACAGGGGAGGTACTATGGCTACACCTTC. Translating it yields CASSGGQGRYYGYTF. The chain links TRBV2 to TRBJ1-2; 10 bases are shared with TRBD1. V lost 4 bases and J lost 3; bases outside the gene matches: 5. Per the germline V gene, CDR1 is SNHLY and CDR2 is FYNNEI. The CDR3 spans 15 residues.

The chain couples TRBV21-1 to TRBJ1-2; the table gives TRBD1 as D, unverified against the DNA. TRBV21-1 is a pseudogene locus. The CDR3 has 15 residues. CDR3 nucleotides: TGTGCCAGCAGCAAATTCCCAGACAGGGACTATGGCTACACCTTC. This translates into CASSKFPDRDYGYTF.

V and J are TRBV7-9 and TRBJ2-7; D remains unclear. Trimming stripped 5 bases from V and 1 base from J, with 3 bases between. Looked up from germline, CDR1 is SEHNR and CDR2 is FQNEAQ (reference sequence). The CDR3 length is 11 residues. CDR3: CASSPSYEQYF. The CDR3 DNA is TGTGCCAGCAGCCCATCCTACGAGCAGTACTTC.

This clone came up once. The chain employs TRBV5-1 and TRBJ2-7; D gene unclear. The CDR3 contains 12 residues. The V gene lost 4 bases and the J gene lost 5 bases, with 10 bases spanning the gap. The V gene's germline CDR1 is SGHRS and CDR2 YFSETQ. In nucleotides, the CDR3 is TGCGCCAGCAGCCGAGAGCCGGACGAGCAGTACTTC. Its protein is CASSREPDEQYF.

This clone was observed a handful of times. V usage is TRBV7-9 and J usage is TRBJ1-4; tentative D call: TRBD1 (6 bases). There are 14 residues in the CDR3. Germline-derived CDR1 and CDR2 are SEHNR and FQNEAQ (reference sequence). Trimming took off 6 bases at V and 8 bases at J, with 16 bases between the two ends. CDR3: CASRRQVTGEKLFF. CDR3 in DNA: TGTGCCAGCAGACGACAGGTCACCGGCGAAAAACTGTTTTTT.

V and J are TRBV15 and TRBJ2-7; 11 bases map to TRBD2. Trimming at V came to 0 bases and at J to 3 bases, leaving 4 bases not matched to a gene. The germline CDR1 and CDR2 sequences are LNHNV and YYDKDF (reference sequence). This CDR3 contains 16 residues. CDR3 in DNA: TGTGCCACCAGCAGAGATATTAGCGGGGGGGACTACGAGCAGTACTTC. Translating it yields CATSRDISGGDYEQYF.

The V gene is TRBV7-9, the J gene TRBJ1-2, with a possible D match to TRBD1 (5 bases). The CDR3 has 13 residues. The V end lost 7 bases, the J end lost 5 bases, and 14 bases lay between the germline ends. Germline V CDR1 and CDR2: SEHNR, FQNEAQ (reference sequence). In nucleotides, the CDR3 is TGTGCCAGCAACCGCGGGGGGGGGTATGGCTACACCTTC. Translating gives CASNRGGGYGYTF. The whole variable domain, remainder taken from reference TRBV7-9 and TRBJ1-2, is DTGVSQNPRHKITKRGQNVTFRCDPISEHNRLYWYRQTLGQGPEFLTYFQNEAQLEKSRLLSDRFSAERPKGSFSTLEIQRTEQGDSAMYLCASNRGGGYGYTFGSGTRLTVV.

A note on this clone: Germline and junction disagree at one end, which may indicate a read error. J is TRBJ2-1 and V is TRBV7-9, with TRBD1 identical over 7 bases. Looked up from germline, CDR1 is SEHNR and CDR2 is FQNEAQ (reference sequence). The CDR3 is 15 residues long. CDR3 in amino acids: CSSSQRQGAYNEQFF. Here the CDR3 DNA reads TGTTCCAGCAGCCAGAGACAGGGTGCCTACAATGAGCAGTTCTTC.

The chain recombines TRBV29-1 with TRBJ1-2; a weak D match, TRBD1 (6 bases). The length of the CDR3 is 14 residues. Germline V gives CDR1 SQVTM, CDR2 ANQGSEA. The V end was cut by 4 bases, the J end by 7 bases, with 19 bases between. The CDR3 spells CSVAVRGRESGYTF. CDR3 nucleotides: TGCAGCGTTGCAGTCCGGGGGCGGGAGTCTGGCTACACCTTC.

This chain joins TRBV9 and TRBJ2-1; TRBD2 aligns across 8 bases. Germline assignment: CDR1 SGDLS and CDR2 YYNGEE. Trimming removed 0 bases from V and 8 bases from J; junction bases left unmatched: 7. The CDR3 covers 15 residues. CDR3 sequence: CASSVEGTSADEQFF. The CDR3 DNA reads TGTGCCAGCAGCGTAGAAGGGACTAGTGCCGATGAGCAGTTCTTC.

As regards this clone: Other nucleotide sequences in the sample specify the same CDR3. CDR3 bases: TGTGCCAGCAGCGAGGGGCAGGGCTACGAGCAGTACTTC. This codes for CASSEGQGYEQYF. The chain joins TRBV9 to TRBJ2-7; weak D call: TRBD1 (5 bases). This CDR3 is built from 13 residues. V was cut by 3 bases and J by 3 bases, with 10 bases left in between. The germline gives CDR1 SGDLS, CDR2 YYNGEE.

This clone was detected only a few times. CDR3 region: CASSEGQGHTDTQYF. For the CDR3, the DNA is TGTGCCAGCAGTGAGGGACAGGGACACACAGATACGCAGTATTTT. The J gene is TRBJ2-3, the V gene TRBV2, with 9 bases fitting TRBD1. CDR3 length: 15 residues. Germline V CDR1 and CDR2: SNHLY, FYNNEI. Trimming cost V 3 bases and J 2 bases; bases outside gene matches: 3.

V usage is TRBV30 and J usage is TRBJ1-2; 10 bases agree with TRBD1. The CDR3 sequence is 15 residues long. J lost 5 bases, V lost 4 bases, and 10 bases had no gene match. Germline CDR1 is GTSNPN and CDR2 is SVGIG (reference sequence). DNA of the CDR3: TGTGCCTGGATGAGAGGGACAGGGGTTGTTTATGGCTACACCTTC. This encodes CAWMRGTGVVYGYTF.

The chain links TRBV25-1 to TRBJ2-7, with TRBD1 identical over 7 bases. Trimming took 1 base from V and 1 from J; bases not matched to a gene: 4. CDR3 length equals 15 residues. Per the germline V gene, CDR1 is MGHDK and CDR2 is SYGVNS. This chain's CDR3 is CASSEFETGSYEQYF. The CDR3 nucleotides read TGTGCCAGCAGTGAATTTGAGACAGGGTCCTACGAGCAGTACTTC.

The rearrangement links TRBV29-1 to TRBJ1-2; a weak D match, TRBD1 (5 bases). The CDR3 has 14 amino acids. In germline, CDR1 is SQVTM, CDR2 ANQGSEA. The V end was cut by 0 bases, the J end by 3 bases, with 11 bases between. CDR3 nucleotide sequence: TGCAGCGTTGAAGATCTACGCAGGGACTATGGCTACACCTTC. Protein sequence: CSVEDLRRDYGYTF.

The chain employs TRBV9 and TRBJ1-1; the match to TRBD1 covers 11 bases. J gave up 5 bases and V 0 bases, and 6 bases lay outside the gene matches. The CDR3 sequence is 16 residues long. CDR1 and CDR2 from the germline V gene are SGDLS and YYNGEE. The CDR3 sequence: CASSVVGGTGGTEAFF. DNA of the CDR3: TGTGCCAGCAGCGTAGTAGGAGGGACAGGGGGGACTGAAGCTTTCTTT.

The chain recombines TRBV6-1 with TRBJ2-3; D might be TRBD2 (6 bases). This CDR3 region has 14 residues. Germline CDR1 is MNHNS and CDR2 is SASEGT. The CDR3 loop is CVLAGTTSTDTQYF. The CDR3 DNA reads TGTGTCCTGGCGGGGACCACTAGCACAGATACGCAGTATTTT.